This TCR beta chain comes out of a study of radiotherapy plus CTLA-4 blockade in lung cancer. Findings of the study overall: Response, reportedly, was best predicted by interferon-beta along with early blood T cell clone dynamics.

Measured with immunoSEQ multiplex PCR; TCRdb has only the in-frame clones, and not every one. The repertoire holds about 46,000 clones, roughly 83% seen once, with 8.5% in the top ten. Of note for this clone: The antigen remains unidentified.

The sequence was collected from a human donor with non-small cell lung cancer who had a complete response to radiotherapy plus ipilimumab. The source was peripheral blood, collected from a patient treated with radiotherapy plus ipilimumab.

As DNA, the CDR3 is TGTGCCAGCAGCCCTACAGGGGGCCGGTATGGCTACACCTTC. As protein: CASSPTGGRYGYTF. This chain uses TRBV7-8 with TRBJ1-2, with 9 bases identical to TRBD1. Losses at the gene ends were 5 bases for V and 5 bases for J; bases not matched to a gene: 6. This CDR3 has 14 amino acids. Germline V gene lookup returns CDR1 SGHVS and CDR2 FQNEAQ.